This T cell receptor (beta chain) was recorded in a study of early T cells in non-severe SARS-CoV-2 infection. Study summary: The input, bulk RNA from unsorted whole blood, was sequenced, and chains were unpaired.

The TCR library protocol attached unique molecular identifiers to the individual cDNA molecules. TCRdb re-called the 5' RACE reads with MiXCR, one entry per CDR3 protein. The repertoire includes 35,000 to 45,000 distinct CDR3 sequences, more than 9% of them detected once, and more than 15% sits in the top ten. General study findings and limits: Matching with VDJdb favored anti-spike CD8 responses (missing private and CD4 specificities).

As to this clonotype: Its antigen is still unknown.

What was sequenced was whole blood. This TCR was sampled from an adult who was a healthcare worker with PCR-confirmed SARS-CoV-2 infection or an uninfected control (not recorded which).

The CDR3 nucleotides are TGCAGTGCGGTCGCACCGCCCACTGCGACGAACGAGCAGTACTTC. Its translation: CSAVAPPTATNEQYF. The rearrangement uses TRBV20-1 and TRBJ2-7; no clear D. The CDR3 is 15 amino acids. The V end lost 6 bases, the J end lost 5 bases, and 23 bases lay between the germline ends. Germline CDR1 reads DFQATT; CDR2 reads SNEGSKA (reference sequence).